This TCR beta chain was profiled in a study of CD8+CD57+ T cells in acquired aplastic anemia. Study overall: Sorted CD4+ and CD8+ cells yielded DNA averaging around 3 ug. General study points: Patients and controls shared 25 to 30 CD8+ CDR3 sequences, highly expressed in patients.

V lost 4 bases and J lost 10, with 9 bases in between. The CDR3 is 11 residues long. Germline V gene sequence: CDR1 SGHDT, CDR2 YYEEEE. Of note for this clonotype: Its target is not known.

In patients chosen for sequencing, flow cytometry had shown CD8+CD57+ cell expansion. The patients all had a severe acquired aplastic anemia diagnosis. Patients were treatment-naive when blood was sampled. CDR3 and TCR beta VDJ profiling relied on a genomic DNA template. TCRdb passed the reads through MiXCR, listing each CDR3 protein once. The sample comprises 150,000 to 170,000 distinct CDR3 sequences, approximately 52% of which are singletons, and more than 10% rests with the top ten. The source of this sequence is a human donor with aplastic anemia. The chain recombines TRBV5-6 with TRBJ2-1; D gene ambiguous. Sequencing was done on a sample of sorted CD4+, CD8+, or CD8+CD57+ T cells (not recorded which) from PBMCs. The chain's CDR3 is CASSARREQFF. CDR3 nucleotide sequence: TGTGCCAGCAGCGCGCGACGAGAGCAGTTCTTC.